The next 2 T cell receptor beta chains were all read from a single sample in a study of OX40 agonist ivuxolimab in advanced cancers. Clones were sequenced by immunoSEQ multiplex PCR, and TCRdb holds only the in-frame ones, with some missing. Seen here are some 70,000 clones, around 89% observed once, and the top ten hold more than 0.75%. The specimen comprised CD4+ or CD8+ T cells sorted from blood, sampled in a trial of the OX40 agonist ivuxolimab. The receptor source for this set is an adult with an advanced solid tumor such as melanoma, head and neck, liver or kidney cancer.

The CDR3 nucleotides read TGTGCCAGCAGCTTAATCTCCAACACTGAAGCTTTCTTT. Protein sequence: CASSLISNTEAFF. The chain couples TRBV11-2 to TRBJ1-1; D gene ambiguous. The V and J ends lost 2 bases and 2 bases respectively, with 6 bases between them. This CDR3 has 13 amino acids. Germline values: CDR1 SGHAT, CDR2 FQNNGV.

The chain joins TRBV5-4 to TRBJ2-1; no definite D call. CDR3 length: 12 amino acids. Deletions cut 4 bases from V and 10 bases from J, with 12 bases between. Germline assignment: CDR1 SGHNT and CDR2 YYREEE (reference sequence). The CDR3 coding sequence is TGTGCCAGCAGCCCCTTTGGTGGCGAGCAGTTCTTC. This codes for CASSPFGGEQFF.